This section outlines one TCR beta chain sequence together with its context. With each sample, at least 5.5 micrograms of total RNA were extracted. It was with a sample-barcoded 5' primer and a J-beta primer mix that a second PCR of about 7 to 12 cycles was run. Every cDNA molecule carried a tag from a template-switch adaptor bearing 12 random nucleotides. MiXCR, applied by TCRdb to the 5' RACE reads, yields one record per CDR3 protein. The profile shows nearly 1 million distinct CDR3 sequences, roughly half of them singletons. V was clipped by 6 bases and J by 3 bases; unmatched bases: 1. This CDR3 has 12 amino acids. This sample stems from a study of blood T cells in healthy people across ages.

The source is a woman aged 60-75 years in good health. The specimen sequenced was blood. This chain connects TRBV12-3 or TRBV12-4 to TRBJ2-5, with 7 bases lining up with TRBD1. The CDR3: CASRDREETQYF. CDR3 in DNA: TGTGCCAGCAGAGACAGGGAAGAGACCCAGTACTTC.